The source of this TCR beta chain is a study of blood T cell repertoires in COVID-19. Overall study: The United States, Italy and Spain supplied acute and convalescent COVID-19 samples. PBMCs, B-cell-depleted T cells, or T cells were the source of the cDNA or gDNA that made up the material.

Per the original methods: Nucleated cell counts were estimated from reference gene primer amplification. Libraries were prepared by immunoSEQ multiplex PCR; TCRdb keeps only in-frame clonotypes and omits some of them. D and trimming come from the DNA, and the V and J calls and clone size come from that table. The sample holds some 76,000 clones, roughly 91% seen once. Trimming removed 4 bases from V and 2 bases from J, with 5 bases in between. Germline V CDR1 and CDR2: WNHNN, SYGVQD (reference sequence). This CDR3 is built from 13 residues. This clonotype was obtained from a man aged 55 to 70 with acute or convalescent COVID-19. The sequenced sample was peripheral blood. The chain carries TRBV10-1 and TRBJ2-2; D gene uncertain. CDR3 in amino acids: CASSADNTGELFF. CDR3 sequence (DNA): TGCGCCAGCAGTGCAGATAACACCGGGGAGCTGTTTTTT.